The TCR beta chain under discussion was sequenced for a study of neurological immune-mediated disorders. Sample time point: technical triplicate 1. The T cells used for sorted libraries numbered 1 million, either CD4+ or CD8+. Comments on this clonotype: Antigen: not known.

General study results and limits: Expanded clones shared no identical CDR3 amino acid sequences across subjects, which suggested private TCR-beta repertoires in all groups. Patients with HTLV-1-associated myelopathy showed the most TCR clonal expansion. Those with multiple sclerosis showed the least, falling below healthy controls.

By 5'RACE with 10-nucleotide random UMIs, the cDNA was made. TCRdb reanalysed the 5' RACE reads using MiXCR and keeps one entry per CDR3 protein. The table lists approximately 23,000 distinct CDR3 sequences, approximately 13% of them singletons, with 4.5% to 5.5% in the top ten. The receptor comes from a female donor with HTLV-1-associated myelopathy (HAM/TSP). What was sequenced was CD4+ T cells from blood.

The DNA of the CDR3 is TGCAGTGCTCAAGAGATCAGTATCACAGATACGCAGTATTTT. This codes for CSAQEISITDTQYF. The V call is TRBV20-1, the J call TRBJ2-3; D uncertain. The germline CDR1 and CDR2 sequences are DFQATT and SNEGSKA (reference sequence). The CDR3 extends over 14 amino acids. V gave up 5 bases and J gave up 2 bases, with 14 bases separating them.